The 3 T cell receptor beta chains presented below share a single source sample, sequenced in a study of monozygotic twins with inflammatory bowel disease. TCRdb re-analyzed the 5' RACE reads; it lists each CDR3 protein once, without DNA. The sample data list approximately 390,000 distinct CDR3 sequences. The sequenced material came from blood. The receptor source for this set is a human donor with ulcerative colitis or Crohn's disease, or a healthy co-twin of an affected twin (not recorded which).

V and J are TRBV7-8 and TRBJ2-7; TCRdb's D call of TRBD2 is untestable without DNA. The CDR3 is made up of 15 amino acids. Germline V gene lookup returns CDR1 SGHVS and CDR2 FQNEAQ. CDR3 sequence reads: CASSLGPQGSYEQYF.

This rearrangement joins TRBV5-1 to TRBJ2-1; no DNA is available, so the TRBD2 call from TCRdb remains unchecked. This CDR3 region has 16 residues. Looked up from germline, CDR1 is SGHRS and CDR2 is YFSETQ. The CDR3 sequence: CASSRLGLAGDNEQFF.

The CDR3 loop reads CASSLIGGYNEQYF. The gene calls are TRBV12-3 or TRBV12-4 and TRBJ2-7; the TRBD1 assignment by TCRdb is unverifiable without DNA. The CDR3 sequence is 14 residues long.